The present T cell receptor beta chain was sequenced within a study of Graves' ophthalmopathy and Graves' hyperthyroidism. The overall study: Stable hyperthyroidism was defined by absence of ophthalmopathy within 18 months of follow-up.

Findings and limits, study-wide: Sensitivity of under 71% and specificity of less than 75% were achieved by the model that predicted ophthalmopathy progression. Blood contained most expanded thyroid clonotypes exceeding 0.001 frequency.

The CDR3 is made up of 13 amino acids. Germline assignment: CDR1 DFQATT and CDR2 SNEGSKA (reference sequence). V dropped 1 base and J dropped 7; count of bases not matched to a gene: 4. This clonotype was picked up many times. Its antigen remains unknown. Reliance was placed on clinical symptoms, serum thyroxine, TRAb, thyroid ultrasound and orbital computed tomography for diagnosis. RNA transcripts were the template, and TCR beta CDR3 regions were amplified from them. The library came from an HTBI-primed first-round RT-PCR and a second-round multiplex PCR. TCRdb recomputed calls from the multiplex PCR reads with MiXCR, one row per CDR3 protein. The sample yields about 550,000 distinct CDR3 sequences, roughly 40% seen once.

Sequenced material: peripheral blood or thyroid tissue (not recorded which). V is TRBV20-1 and J is TRBJ1-2; 9 bases are shared with TRBD1. The clonotype originates from an adult man with Graves' hyperthyroidism. The CDR3 DNA is TGCAGTGCTAGAGCCGGACAGGGGTTTGGCTACACCTTC. Its translation is CSARAGQGFGYTF.